The sequence of this T cell receptor beta chain was determined in a study of CD8+CD57+ T cells in acquired aplastic anemia. Overall study results and limits: The same twenty-nine CD8+ CDR3 sequences occurred in patients and in controls.

Genomic DNA, the template, was used for profiling of the TCR beta VDJ and CDR3. TCRdb redid the calling of the reads with MiXCR, one entry per CDR3 protein. Here the sample spans some 200,000 distinct CDR3 sequences, 30% to 35% being singletons. The CDR3 contains 15 residues. Trimming cost V 0 bases and J 1 base, with 10 bases left between them. Looked up from germline, CDR1 is SGHRS and CDR2 is YFSETQ. Worth noting for this clonotype: Antigen: not known.

The sequence derives from a human donor in good health, serving as a control. The gene calls are TRBV5-1 and TRBJ1-1; tentatively, D is TRBD1 (6 bases). The sample was sorted CD4+, CD8+, or CD8+CD57+ T cells (not recorded which) from PBMCs. The CDR3 loop reads CASSLGEGGNTEAFF. Here the CDR3 DNA reads TGCGCCAGCAGCTTGGGGGAAGGGGGGAACACTGAAGCTTTCTTT.